This TCR beta chain was recorded in a study of identical twins. In its sample, this clonotype was seen a few times. Its antigen is currently unknown. Findings and limits, study-wide: In drawing conclusions, the study used cross-sectional statistical analysis and did not follow the same donors.

cDNA carried unique molecular identifiers, and a universal primer site was added by template switching. TCRdb reprocessed the 5' RACE reads via MiXCR and lists one record per CDR3 protein. Of 420,000 or so distinct CDR3 sequences in the sample, approximately 17% were seen once. All donors were healthy Caucasians. V was pared by 7 bases and J by 3 bases, with 22 bases between. The CDR3 runs to 17 residues. Germline V gives CDR1 MDHEN, CDR2 SYDVKM. The sequence was obtained from a man between 45 and 60 years old in good health. Sequenced: naive T cells sorted from blood. The rearrangement uses TRBV28 and TRBJ2-1; D ambiguous. CDR3 amino acids: CASIPSPGPRYYNEQFF. CDR3 coding DNA: TGTGCCAGCATTCCCAGCCCGGGTCCAAGATACTACAATGAGCAGTTCTTC.